The sequence of this T cell receptor beta chain was determined in a study of tissue T cells after allogeneic stem cell transplantation (dated 2022 in TCRdb). For the study in its entirety: Over an approximately three-year period, several adult allo-HCT recipients with steroid-refractory GVHD were prospectively enrolled in a research-autopsy study. Every GVHD patient received a graft from a donor; several grafts were unmodified and three were CD34-selected to deplete T cells. Every GVHD patient had gastrointestinal GVHD and was given several lines of GVHD-directed therapy, and a few of the GVHD patients also had skin involvement. Pre-transplant PBMCs, which were of recipient origin, were available from roughly five GVHD patients. For viably preserved blood and marrow, CD3+ T cells were flow-sorted when cell numbers allowed; smaller samples underwent direct DNA extraction. Using research autopsies of patients with and without GVHD, plus mouse models of GVHD, the study profiled TCR beta repertoires across many tissues. The human part of the study was a prospective observational study with no blinding and no randomization. General conclusions and limits of the study: The study did not establish which tissue TCRs were alloreactive or antigen-specific, and some clones may have been host cells that persisted. Not many T cell clones showed up in more than one patient, yet clustering based on motifs uncovered repertoire signatures that were shared across patients in a tissue-specific way. Within patients, how anatomically similar the tissues were was a key factor in shaping TCR repertoire composition, regardless of disease or transplant status. The patient cohort was small and varied clinically, and sampling depth was recognized as a limitation. In both patients and mice, only a limited portion of the TCR repertoire detected in tissues was captured by blood and spleen T cells.

For this clone: Its antigen is not yet known. Per-nucleotide qualities are absent, and no much larger clonotype sits a single base away.

The time point tag for this specimen amounts to: recipient (host-origin) PBMCs collected before allo-HCT. The library came from the immunoSEQ multiplex PCR assay. TCRbeta CDR3 sequencing was done by Adaptive Biotechnologies at survey depth, reporting CDR3 sequences, V/J genes, productive frequency and template counts. Amplification of TCR beta CDR3 regions was performed from genomic DNA rather than from RNA. Processing in the source paper ran as follows. Pairwise repertoire overlap between tissues was quantified with Jensen-Shannon divergence, where 1 means complete divergence and 0 identical. Tissues were clustered by single-linkage agglomerative hierarchical clustering of pairwise JSD values, and the clustering results were displayed as dendrograms. GLIPH2 was run on all patient samples with simulation_depth 1000, kmer_min_depth 3, cdr3_length_cutoff 8, keeping groups with more than two unique CDR3s. A standardized tissue-overlap score was calculated by extrapolating Jaccard GLIPH-group overlap across patients to a standard repertoire size of 1000 clones. Linear mixed-effect models, with tissue included as a fixed effect and individual included as a random effect, were used to assess associations of diversity with clinical or experimental variables. This immuneACCESS table, as held by TCRdb, lists in-frame sequences with V and J called but not all clones. Of the missing ones, under half trace to an unresolved V gene in checked studies; the others have no known cause. That table is the source of V, J and clone size, and D and trimming were worked out from the DNA. This sample gives 25,000 to 35,000 clones in total; 85% to 90% of them show up just once. The top ten clones comprise over 3% of the sample.

The CDR3 spans 16 residues, from the cysteine through the phenylalanine. Solely the CDR3 DNA is kept, with 48 bases framed from the first base. This sample comprised blood, obtained before transplantation. Here the chain combines TRBV21-1 and TRBJ2-7. TRBV21-1 is annotated as a pseudogene. The source of this sequence is a woman aged 18 to 49 who later had graft-versus-host disease after an allogeneic stem cell transplant. CDR3 region: CASGRGNRPNYEEQYF. The DNA reads as follows: TGTGCCAGCGGCAGGGGGAACAGGCCGAACTACGAAGAGCAGTACTTC.